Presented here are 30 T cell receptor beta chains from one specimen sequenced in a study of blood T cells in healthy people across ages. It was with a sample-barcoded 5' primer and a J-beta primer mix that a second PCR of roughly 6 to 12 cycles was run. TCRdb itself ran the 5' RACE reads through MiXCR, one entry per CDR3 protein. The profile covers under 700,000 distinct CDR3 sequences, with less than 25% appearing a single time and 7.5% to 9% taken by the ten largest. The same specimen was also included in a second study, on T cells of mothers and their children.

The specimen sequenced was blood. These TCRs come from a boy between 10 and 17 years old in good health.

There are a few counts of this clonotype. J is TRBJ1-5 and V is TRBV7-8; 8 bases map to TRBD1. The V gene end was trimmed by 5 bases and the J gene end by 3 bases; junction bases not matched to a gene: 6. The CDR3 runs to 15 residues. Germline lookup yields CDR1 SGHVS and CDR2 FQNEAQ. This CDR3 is CASSPGTGVNQPQHF. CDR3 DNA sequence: TGTGCCAGCAGCCCGGGGACAGGAGTCAATCAGCCCCAGCATTTT.

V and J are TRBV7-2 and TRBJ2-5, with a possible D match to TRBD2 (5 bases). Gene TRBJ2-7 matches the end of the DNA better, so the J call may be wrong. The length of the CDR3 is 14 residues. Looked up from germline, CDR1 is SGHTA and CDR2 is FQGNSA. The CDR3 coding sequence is TGTGCCAGCAGCCATCCGGGGTCCTCCTACGAGCAGTACTTC. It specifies CASSHPGSSYEQYF.

CDR3 region: CASSLAGGLRYYEQYF. DNA of the CDR3: TGTGCCAGCAGCCTAGCGGGAGGACTTCGCTACTACGAGCAGTACTTC. The chain links TRBV12-3 or TRBV12-4 to TRBJ2-7; TRBD2 matches at 11 bases. V shed 6 bases and J 3 bases; nucleotides not matched to a gene: 10. This CDR3 comprises 16 residues.

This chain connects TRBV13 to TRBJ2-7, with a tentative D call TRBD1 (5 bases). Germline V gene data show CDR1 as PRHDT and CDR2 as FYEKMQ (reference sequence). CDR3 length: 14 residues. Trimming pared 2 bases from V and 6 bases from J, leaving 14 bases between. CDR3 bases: TGTGCCAGCAGCTTAAGGCAGGGATCTAGCGAGCAGTACTTC. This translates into CASSLRQGSSEQYF.

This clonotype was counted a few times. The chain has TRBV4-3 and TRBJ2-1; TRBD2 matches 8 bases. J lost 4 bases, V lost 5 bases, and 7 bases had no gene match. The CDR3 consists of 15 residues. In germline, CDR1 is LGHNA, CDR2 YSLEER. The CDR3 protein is CASSEGLAPYNEQFF. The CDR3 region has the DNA TGCGCCAGCAGCGAAGGACTAGCCCCTTACAATGAGCAGTTCTTC.

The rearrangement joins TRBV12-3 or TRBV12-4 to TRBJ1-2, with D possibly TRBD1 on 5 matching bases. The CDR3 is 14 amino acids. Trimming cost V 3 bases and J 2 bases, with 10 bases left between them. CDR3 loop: CASSFVGENYGYTF. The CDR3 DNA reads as TGTGCCAGCAGTTTTGTGGGGGAAAACTATGGCTACACCTTC.

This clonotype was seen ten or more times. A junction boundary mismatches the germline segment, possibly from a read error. In nucleotides, the CDR3 is TGTGCCAGCAGCTTGGGAAGTGGAGAGACCCAGTACTTC. It encodes CASSLGSGETQYF. The chain carries TRBV5-1 and TRBJ2-5; D is unclear. The CDR3 runs 13 residues. The germline V gene encodes CDR1 SGHRS and CDR2 YFSETQ.

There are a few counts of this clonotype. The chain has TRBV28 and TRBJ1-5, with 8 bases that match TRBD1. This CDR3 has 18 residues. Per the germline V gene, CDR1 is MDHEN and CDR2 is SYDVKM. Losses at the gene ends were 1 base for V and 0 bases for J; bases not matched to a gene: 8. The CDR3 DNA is TGTGCCAGCAGTTTATCCCCGGACAGGGTCAATAGCAATCAGCCCCAGCATTTT. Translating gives CASSLSPDRVNSNQPQHF.

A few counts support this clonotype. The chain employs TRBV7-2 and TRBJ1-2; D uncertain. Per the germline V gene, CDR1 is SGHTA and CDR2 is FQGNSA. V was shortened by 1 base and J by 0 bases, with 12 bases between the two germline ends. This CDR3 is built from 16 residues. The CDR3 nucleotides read TGTGCCAGCAGCTTAGGCTCTATGGCGACTAACTATGGCTACACCTTC. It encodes CASSLGSMATNYGYTF.

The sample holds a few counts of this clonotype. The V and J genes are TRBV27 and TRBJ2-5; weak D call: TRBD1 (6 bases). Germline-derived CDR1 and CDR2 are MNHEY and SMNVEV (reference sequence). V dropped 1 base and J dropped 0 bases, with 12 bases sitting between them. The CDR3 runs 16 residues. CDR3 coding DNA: TGTGCCAGCAGTTTATTACAGGGCGGATACCAAGAGACCCAGTACTTC. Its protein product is CASSLLQGGYQETQYF.

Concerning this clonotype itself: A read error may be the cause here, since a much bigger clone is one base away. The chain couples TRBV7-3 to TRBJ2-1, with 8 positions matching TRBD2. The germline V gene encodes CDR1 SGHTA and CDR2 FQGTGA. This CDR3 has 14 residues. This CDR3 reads CASSSSGSVNDQFF. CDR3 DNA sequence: TGTGCCAGCAGCTCAAGCGGGAGTGTAAATGATCAGTTCTTC.

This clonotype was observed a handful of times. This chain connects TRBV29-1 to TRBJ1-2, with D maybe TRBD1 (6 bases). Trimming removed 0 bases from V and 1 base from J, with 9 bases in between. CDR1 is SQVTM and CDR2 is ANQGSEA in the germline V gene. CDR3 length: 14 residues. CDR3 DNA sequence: TGCAGCGTTGAAGAACAGGGAGGTAACTATGGCTACACCTTC. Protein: CSVEEQGGNYGYTF.

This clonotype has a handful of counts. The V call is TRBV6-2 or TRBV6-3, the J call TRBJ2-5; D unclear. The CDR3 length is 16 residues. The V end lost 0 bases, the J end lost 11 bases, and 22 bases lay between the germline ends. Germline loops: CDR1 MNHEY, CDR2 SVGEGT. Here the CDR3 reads CASSYSRQALNYKQYF. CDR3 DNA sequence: TGTGCCAGCAGTTACTCGAGGCAGGCACTGAACTACAAGCAGTACTTC.

The CDR3: CASSAHRGGEQYF. The CDR3, as DNA: TGTGCCAGCAGTGCGCACAGGGGGGGCGAGCAGTACTTC. The chain has TRBV6-2 or TRBV6-3 and TRBJ2-1; possibly TRBD1 for D (8 bases). The DNA end lines up better with TRBJ2-7; the J call may be wrong. Germline V gene data show CDR1 as MNHEY and CDR2 as SVGEGT. CDR3 length: 13 residues.

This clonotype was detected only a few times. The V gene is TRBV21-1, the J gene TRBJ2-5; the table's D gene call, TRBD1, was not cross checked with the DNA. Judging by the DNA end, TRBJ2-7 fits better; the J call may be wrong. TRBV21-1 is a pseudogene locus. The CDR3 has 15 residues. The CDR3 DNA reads TGTGCCAGCAGCAAAGGTCGGACAGTTTCCTACGAGCAGTACTTC. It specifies CASSKGRTVSYEQYF.

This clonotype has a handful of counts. The CDR3 is CASRPGLAGADTQYF. Written as DNA, the CDR3 is TGTGCCAGCAGGCCGGGACTAGCGGGAGCAGATACGCAGTATTTT. The chain has TRBV7-9 and TRBJ2-3; 14 bases agree with TRBD2. V shed 6 bases and J 4 bases; nucleotides not matched to a gene: 3. In germline, CDR1 is SEHNR, CDR2 FQNEAQ (reference sequence). The CDR3 is 15 residues long.

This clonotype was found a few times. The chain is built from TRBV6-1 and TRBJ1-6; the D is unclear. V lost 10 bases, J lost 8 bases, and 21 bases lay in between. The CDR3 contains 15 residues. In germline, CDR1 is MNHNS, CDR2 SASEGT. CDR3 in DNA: TGTGCCAATAGTGAAGCGACCCTAAAGGATTCACCCCTCCACTTT. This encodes CANSEATLKDSPLHF.

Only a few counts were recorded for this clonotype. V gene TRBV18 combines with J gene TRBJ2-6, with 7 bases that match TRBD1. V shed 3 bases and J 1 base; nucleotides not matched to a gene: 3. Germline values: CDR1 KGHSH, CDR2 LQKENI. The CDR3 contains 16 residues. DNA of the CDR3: TGTGCCAGCTCACCCGTACAGGGGTCTGGGGCCAACGTCCTGACTTTC. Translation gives CASSPVQGSGANVLTF.

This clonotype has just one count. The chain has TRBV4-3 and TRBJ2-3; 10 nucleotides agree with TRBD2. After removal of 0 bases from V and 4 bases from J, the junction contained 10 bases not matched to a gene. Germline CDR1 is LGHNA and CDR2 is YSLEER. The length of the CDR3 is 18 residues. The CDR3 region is CASSQEVSGSGRSDTQYF. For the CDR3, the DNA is TGCGCCAGCAGCCAAGAAGTCTCAGGTAGCGGGAGGTCAGATACGCAGTATTTT.

The CDR3 here is CASSPRGEVNTEAFF. CDR3 sequence (DNA): TGTGCCAGCTCACCACGCGGCGAGGTGAACACTGAAGCTTTCTTT. This rearrangement joins TRBV18 to TRBJ1-1, with D unresolved. Germline V gene sequence: CDR1 KGHSH, CDR2 LQKENI. This CDR3 has 15 residues. Trimming pared 1 base from V and 0 bases from J, leaving 9 bases between.

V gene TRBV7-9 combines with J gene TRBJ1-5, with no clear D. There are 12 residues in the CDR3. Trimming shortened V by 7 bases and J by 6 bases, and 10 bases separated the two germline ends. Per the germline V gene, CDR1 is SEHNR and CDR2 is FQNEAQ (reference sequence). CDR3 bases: TGTGCCAGCACCTCTGTGTCTCAGCCCCAGCATTTT. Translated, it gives CASTSVSQPQHF. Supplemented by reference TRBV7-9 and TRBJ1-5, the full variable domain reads DTGVSQNPRHKITKRGQNVTFRCDPISEHNRLYWYRQTLGQGPEFLTYFQNEAQLEKSRLLSDRFSAERPKGSFSTLEIQRTEQGDSAMYLCASTSVSQPQHFGDGTRLSIL.

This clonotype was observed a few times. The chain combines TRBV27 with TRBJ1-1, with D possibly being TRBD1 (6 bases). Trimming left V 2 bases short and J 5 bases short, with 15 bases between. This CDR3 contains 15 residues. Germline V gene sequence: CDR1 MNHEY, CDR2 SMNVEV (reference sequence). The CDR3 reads CASSLRGGGRTEAFF. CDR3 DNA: TGTGCCAGCAGTTTACGCGGAGGGGGAAGAACTGAAGCTTTCTTT.

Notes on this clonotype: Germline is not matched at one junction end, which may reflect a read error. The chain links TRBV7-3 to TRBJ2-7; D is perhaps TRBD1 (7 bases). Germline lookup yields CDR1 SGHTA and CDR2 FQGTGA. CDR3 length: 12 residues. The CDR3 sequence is CASSQGGDRVVF. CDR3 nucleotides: TGTGCCAGCAGCCAGGGGGGTGACAGGGTTGTATTC.

CDR3 DNA: TGTGCCAGCAGCCAAGATTGGGGTTCCCAAGAGACCCAGTACTTC. It specifies CASSQDWGSQETQYF. The chain joins TRBV4-2 to TRBJ2-5; D uncertain. V shed 0 bases and J shed 1 base, with 9 bases lying between them. CDR3 length: 15 amino acids. The germline CDR1 and CDR2 sequences are LGHNA and YNFKEQ.

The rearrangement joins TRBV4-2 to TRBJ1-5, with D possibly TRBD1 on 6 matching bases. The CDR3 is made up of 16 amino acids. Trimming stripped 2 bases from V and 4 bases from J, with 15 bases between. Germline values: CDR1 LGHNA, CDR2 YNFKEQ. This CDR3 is CASSQPGGADNQPQHF. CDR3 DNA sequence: TGTGCCAGCAGCCAACCCGGGGGGGCAGATAATCAGCCCCAGCATTTT.

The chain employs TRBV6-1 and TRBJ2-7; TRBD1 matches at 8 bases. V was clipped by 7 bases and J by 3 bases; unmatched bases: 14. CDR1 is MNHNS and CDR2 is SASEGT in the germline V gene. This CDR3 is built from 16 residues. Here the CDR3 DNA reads TGTGCCAGCACCACGGAGACAGGGGAGGAGAACTACGAGCAGTACTTC. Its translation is CASTTETGEENYEQYF.

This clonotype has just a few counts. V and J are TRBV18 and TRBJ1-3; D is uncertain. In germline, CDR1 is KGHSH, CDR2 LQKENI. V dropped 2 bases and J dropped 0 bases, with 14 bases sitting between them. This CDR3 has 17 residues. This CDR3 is CASSPVAPASSGNTIYF. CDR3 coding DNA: TGTGCCAGCTCACCAGTTGCCCCCGCAAGCTCTGGAAACACCATATATTTT.

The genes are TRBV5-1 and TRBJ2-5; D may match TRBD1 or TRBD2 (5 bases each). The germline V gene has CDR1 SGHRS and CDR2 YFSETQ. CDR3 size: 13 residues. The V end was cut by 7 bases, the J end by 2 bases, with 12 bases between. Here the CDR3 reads CASGRDRQETQYF. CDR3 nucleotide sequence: TGCGCCAGCGGCCGGGACCGACAAGAGACCCAGTACTTC.

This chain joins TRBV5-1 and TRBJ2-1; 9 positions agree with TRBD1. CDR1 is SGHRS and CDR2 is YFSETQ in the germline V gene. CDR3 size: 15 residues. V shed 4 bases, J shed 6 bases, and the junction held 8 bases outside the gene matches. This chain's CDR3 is CASSQSGTGRNEQFF. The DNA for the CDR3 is TGCGCCAGCAGCCAATCCGGGACAGGGCGCAATGAGCAGTTCTTC.

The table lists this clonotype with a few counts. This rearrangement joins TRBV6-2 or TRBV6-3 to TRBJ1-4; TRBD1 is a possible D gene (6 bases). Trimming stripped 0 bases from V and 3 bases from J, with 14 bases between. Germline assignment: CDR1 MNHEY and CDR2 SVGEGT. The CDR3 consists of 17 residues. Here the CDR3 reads CASSYSAYRAANEKLFF. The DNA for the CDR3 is TGTGCCAGCAGTTACTCCGCTTACAGGGCCGCTAATGAAAAACTGTTTTTT.